This T cell receptor (beta chain) was recorded in a study of T cells in Graves' hyperthyroidism and ophthalmopathy. This clonotype was picked up many times. RNA transcripts were the template for amplifying TCR beta CDR3 regions. HTBI primers were used for first-round RT-PCR of the TCR CDR3. One entry per CDR3 protein, called by TCRdb with MiXCR from the multiplex PCR reads. This table has 300,000 to 350,000 distinct CDR3 sequences, roughly 23% appearing once. Germline CDR1 and CDR2: DFQATT and SNEGSKA (reference sequence). J lost 2 bases, V lost 3 bases, and 6 bases had no gene match. This CDR3 region has 15 residues.

The sample was blood. The chain joins TRBV20-1 to TRBJ1-2; 10 nucleotides match TRBD1. The clonotype was recovered from a woman between 50 and 59 years old with Graves' hyperthyroidism. This CDR3 is CSARARTGGNYGYTF. In DNA form, the CDR3 reads TGCAGTGCTAGGGCGAGGACAGGGGGAAACTATGGCTACACCTTC.